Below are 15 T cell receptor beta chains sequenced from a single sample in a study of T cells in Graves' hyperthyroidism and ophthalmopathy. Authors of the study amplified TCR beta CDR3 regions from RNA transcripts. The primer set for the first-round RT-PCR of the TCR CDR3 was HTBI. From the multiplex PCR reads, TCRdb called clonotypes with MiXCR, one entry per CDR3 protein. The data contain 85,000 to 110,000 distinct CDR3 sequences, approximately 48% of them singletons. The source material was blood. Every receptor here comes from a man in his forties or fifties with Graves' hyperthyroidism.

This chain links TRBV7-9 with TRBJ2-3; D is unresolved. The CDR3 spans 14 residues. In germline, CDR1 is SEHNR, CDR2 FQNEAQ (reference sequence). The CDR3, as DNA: TGTGCTAGTATCCTTGGGATTAGCACAGATACGCAGTATTTT. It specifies CASILGISTDTQYF.

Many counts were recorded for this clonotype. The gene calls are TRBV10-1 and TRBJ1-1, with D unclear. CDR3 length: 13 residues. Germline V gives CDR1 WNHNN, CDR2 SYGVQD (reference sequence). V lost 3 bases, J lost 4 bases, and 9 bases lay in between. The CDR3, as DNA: TGCGCCAGCAGTGATACACTTTTCACTGAAGCTTTCTTT. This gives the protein CASSDTLFTEAFF.

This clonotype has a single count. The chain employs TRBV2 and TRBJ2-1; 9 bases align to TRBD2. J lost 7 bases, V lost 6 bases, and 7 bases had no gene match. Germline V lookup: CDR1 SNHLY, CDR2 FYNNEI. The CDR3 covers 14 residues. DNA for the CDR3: TGTGCCAGCAGAATAGGACTAGCGTCAAATGAGCAGTTCTTC. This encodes CASRIGLASNEQFF.

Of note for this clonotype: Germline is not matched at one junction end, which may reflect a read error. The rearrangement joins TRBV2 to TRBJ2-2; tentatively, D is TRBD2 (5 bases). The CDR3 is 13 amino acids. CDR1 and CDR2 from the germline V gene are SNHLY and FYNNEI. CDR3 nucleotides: TGTGCCAGCGGGGAGCCTAACACCGGGGAGCTGTCTTGG. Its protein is CASGEPNTGELSW.

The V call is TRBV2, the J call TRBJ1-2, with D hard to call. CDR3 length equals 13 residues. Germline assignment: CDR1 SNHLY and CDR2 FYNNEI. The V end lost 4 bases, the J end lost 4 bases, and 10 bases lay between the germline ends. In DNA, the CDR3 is TGTGCCAGCAGTGCCCGGGCCGTCTATGGCTACACCTTC. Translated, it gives CASSARAVYGYTF.

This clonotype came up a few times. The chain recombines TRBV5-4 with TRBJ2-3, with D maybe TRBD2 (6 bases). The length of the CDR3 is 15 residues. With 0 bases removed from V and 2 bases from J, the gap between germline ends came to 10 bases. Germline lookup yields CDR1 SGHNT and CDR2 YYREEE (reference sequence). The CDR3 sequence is CASSLASVNTDTQYF. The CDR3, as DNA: TGTGCCAGCAGCTTGGCTAGCGTGAACACAGATACGCAGTATTTT. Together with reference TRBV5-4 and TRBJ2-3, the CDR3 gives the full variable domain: ETGVTQSPTHLIKTRGQQVTLRCSSQSGHNTVSWYQQALGQGPQFIFQYYREEENGRGNFPPRFSGLQFPNYSSELNVNALELDDSALYLCASSLASVNTDTQYFGPGTRLTVL.

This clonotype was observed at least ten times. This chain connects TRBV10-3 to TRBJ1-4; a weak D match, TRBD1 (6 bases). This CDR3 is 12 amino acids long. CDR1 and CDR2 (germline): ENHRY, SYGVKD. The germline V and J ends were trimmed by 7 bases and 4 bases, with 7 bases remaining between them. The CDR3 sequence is CAIKDSNEKLFF. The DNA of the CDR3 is TGTGCCATCAAGGACAGTAATGAAAAACTGTTTTTT.

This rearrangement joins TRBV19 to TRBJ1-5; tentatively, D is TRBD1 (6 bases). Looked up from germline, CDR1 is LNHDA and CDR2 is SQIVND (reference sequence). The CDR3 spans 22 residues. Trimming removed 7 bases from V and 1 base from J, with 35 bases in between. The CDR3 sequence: CASTSSRVALGGGEASNQPQHF. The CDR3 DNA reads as TGTGCCAGTACCTCCTCTCGAGTGGCTTTGGGGGGCGGGGAGGCCAGCAATCAGCCCCAGCATTTT.

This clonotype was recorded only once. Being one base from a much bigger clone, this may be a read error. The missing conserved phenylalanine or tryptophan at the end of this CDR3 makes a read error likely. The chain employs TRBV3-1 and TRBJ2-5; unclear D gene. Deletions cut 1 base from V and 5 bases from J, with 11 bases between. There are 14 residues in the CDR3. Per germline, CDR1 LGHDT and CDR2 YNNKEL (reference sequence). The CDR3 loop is CASSQGGGWETQYC. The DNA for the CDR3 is TGTGCCAGCAGCCAAGGTGGTGGGTGGGAGACCCAGTACTGC.

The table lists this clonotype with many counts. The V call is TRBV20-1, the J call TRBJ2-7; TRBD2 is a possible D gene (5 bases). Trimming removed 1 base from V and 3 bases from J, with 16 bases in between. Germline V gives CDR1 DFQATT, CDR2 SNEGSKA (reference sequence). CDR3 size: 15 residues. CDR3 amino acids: CSARAYADLHYEQYF. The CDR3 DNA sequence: TGCAGTGCTAGAGCTTATGCGGACTTGCACTACGAGCAGTACTTC.

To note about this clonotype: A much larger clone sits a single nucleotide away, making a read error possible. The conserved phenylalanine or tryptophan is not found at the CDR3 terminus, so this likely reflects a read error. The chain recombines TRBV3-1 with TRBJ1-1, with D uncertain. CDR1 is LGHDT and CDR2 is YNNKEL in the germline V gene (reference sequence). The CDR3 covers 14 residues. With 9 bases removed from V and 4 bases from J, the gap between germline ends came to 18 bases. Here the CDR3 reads CASGDKVRSTEAFV. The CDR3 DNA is TGTGCCAGTGGCGACAAGGTTCGGAGCACTGAAGCTTTCGTT.

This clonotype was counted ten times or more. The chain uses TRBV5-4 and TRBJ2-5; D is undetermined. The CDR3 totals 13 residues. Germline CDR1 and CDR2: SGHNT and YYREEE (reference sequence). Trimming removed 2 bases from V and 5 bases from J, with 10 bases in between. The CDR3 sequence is CASSFKMGETQYF. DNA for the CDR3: TGTGCCAGCAGCTTTAAGATGGGGGAGACCCAGTACTTC.

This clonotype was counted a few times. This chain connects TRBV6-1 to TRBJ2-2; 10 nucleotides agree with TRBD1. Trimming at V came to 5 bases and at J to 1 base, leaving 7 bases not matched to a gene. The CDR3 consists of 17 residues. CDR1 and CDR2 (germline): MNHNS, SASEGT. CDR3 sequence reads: CASSSSGTGENTGELFF. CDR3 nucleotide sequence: TGTGCCAGCAGTTCTTCCGGGACAGGGGAGAACACCGGGGAGCTGTTTTTT.

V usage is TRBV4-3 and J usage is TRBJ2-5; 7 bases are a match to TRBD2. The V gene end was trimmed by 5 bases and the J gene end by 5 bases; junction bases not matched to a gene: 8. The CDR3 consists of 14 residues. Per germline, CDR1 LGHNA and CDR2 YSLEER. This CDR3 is CASSRVTSPETQYF. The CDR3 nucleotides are TGCGCCAGCAGCAGGGTGACTAGCCCGGAGACCCAGTACTTC.

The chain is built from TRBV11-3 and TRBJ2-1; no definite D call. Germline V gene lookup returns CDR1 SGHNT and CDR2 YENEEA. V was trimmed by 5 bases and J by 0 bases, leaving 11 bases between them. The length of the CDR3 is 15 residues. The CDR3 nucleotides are TGTGCCAGCAGCCCCCGGGTCAGCTCCTACAATGAGCAGTTCTTC. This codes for CASSPRVSSYNEQFF.